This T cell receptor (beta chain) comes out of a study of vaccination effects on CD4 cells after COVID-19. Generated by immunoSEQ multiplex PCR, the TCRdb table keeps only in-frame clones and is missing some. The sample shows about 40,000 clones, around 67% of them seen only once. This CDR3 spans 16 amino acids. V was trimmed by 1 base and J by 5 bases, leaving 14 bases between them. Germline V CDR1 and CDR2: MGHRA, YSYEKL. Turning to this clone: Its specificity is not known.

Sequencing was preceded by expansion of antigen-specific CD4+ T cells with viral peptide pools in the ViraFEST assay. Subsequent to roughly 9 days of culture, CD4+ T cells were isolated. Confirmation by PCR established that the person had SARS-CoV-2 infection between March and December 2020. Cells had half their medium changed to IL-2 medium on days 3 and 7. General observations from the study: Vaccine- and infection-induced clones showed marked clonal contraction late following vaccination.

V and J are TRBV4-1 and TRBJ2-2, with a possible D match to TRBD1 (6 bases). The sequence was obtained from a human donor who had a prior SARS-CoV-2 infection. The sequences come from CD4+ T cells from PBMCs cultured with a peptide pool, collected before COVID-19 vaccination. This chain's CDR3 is CASSQGRGRGTGELFF. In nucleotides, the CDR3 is TGCGCCAGCAGCCAAGGCCGGGGCAGGGGTACCGGGGAGCTGTTTTTT.